These 10 T cell receptor beta chains originate from one sample sequenced in a study of response to subunit inactivated influenza vaccine. TCRdb itself ran the RT-PCR reads through MiXCR, one entry per CDR3 protein. The data hold about 520,000 distinct CDR3 sequences, with 9.5% to 13% observed a single time. Source: PBMCs from blood, taken 45 days after vaccination. The receptor set was obtained from a man aged 50-60 years who received an inactivated influenza vaccine.

The V gene is TRBV9, the J gene TRBJ2-1; 11 bases are shared with TRBD2. CDR1 SGDLS and CDR2 YYNGEE come from the germline V gene. Trimming removed 4 bases from V and 7 bases from J; junction bases left unmatched: 7. The length of the CDR3 is 15 residues. The chain's CDR3 is CASSSTGTSGNEQFF. The CDR3 coding sequence is TGTGCCAGCAGCTCCACGGGGACTAGCGGAAATGAGCAGTTCTTC.

There are a few counts of this clonotype. V is TRBV10-3 and J is TRBJ1-2; D possibly corresponds to TRBD1 (5 bases). This CDR3 region has 15 residues. With 7 bases removed from V and 0 bases from J, the gap between germline ends came to 15 bases. Germline values: CDR1 ENHRY, CDR2 SYGVKD. In DNA, the CDR3 is TGTGCCATCAACCCCGGGACTGCAGCTAACTATGGCTACACCTTC. It is translated as CAINPGTAANYGYTF.

This sequence joins TRBV5-1 and TRBJ2-3; a weak D match, TRBD1 (6 bases). Germline V gene data show CDR1 as SGHRS and CDR2 as YFSETQ. The CDR3 covers 15 residues. Trimming pared 2 bases from V and 4 bases from J, leaving 14 bases between. The CDR3 protein is CASSFLDRAPDTQYF. CDR3 bases: TGCGCCAGCAGCTTCCTGGACAGAGCTCCAGATACGCAGTATTTT.

Ten or more counts support this clonotype. In nucleotides, the CDR3 is TGTGCCACCCGTAGGACAGGGGATAATTCACCCCTCCACTTT. Residues: CATRRTGDNSPLHF. This chain joins TRBV15 and TRBJ1-6; 9 positions agree with TRBD1. Germline V gives CDR1 LNHNV, CDR2 YYDKDF (reference sequence). This CDR3 region has 14 residues. V was pared by 8 bases and J by 5 bases, with 4 bases of the junction left unmatched.

The rearrangement links TRBV7-2 to TRBJ2-4; perhaps D is TRBD1 or TRBD2 (5 bases each). CDR1 is SGHTA, CDR2 FQGNSA, per germline. Trimming cost V 5 bases and J 7 bases, with 12 bases left between them. This CDR3 has 13 residues. CDR3 sequence (DNA): TGTGCCAGCAGCCATGGGGACCTCAACATTCAGTACTTC. It is translated as CASSHGDLNIQYF.

This clonotype was seen ten or more times. The CDR3 region has the DNA TGCAGCGTTTCCTCAGCCCGCGAGCAGTACTTC. This sequence encodes CSVSSAREQYF. V usage is TRBV29-1 and J usage is TRBJ2-7; no definite D call. V was cut by 5 bases and J by 6 bases, with 11 bases left in between. CDR1 is SQVTM and CDR2 is ANQGSEA in the germline V gene. The CDR3 is 11 amino acids.

This clonotype came up a few times. The chain links TRBV15 to TRBJ2-1, with 10 positions matching TRBD2. Trimming removed 0 bases from V and 6 bases from J; junction bases left unmatched: 8. The CDR3 spans 17 residues. CDR1 LNHNV and CDR2 YYDKDF come from the germline V gene (reference sequence). CDR3 coding DNA: TGTGCCACCAGCAGAGATACGGCTAGCGGGAGAGTCAATGAGCAGTTCTTC. Translation gives CATSRDTASGRVNEQFF.

CDR3 nucleotides: TGCAGCGTCGCCTTTAGGTTAAATGAAAAACTGTTTTTT. This translates into CSVAFRLNEKLFF. The chain links TRBV29-1 to TRBJ1-4; D gene uncertain. Germline V gene lookup returns CDR1 SQVTM and CDR2 ANQGSEA. V lost 6 bases, J lost 5 bases, and 13 bases lay in between. CDR3 length: 13 amino acids. Full variable domain (remainder filled in from reference TRBV29-1 and TRBJ1-4): SAVISQKPSRDICQRGTSLTIQCQVDSQVTMMFWYRQQPGQSLTLIATANQGSEATYESGFVIDKFPISRPNLTFSTLTVSNMSPEDSSIYLCSVAFRLNEKLFFGSGTQLSVL.

This clonotype has ten or more counts. V gene TRBV25-1 combines with J gene TRBJ2-1; 11 bases line up with TRBD2. This CDR3 has 13 amino acids. From germline, CDR1 is MGHDK and CDR2 SYGVNS. The junction had 11 bases not matched to a gene; V was cut back by 7 bases and J by 15 bases. CDR3 region: CASTGTSGLAPFF. The CDR3 coding sequence is TGTGCCAGCACTGGGACTAGCGGACTCGCTCCGTTCTTC.

V gene TRBV4-1 combines with J gene TRBJ1-2; the D gene is possibly TRBD1 (5 bases). V lost 1 base to trimming and J lost 8 bases, with 17 bases between them. The germline CDR1 and CDR2 sequences are MGHRA and YSYEKL. The CDR3 sequence is 15 residues long. The CDR3, as DNA: TGCGCCAGCAGCCAAGGTGGCGGGACGGTGCTAGGCTACACCTTC. Translating gives CASSQGGGTVLGYTF.